Presented here are 9 T cell receptor beta chains from one specimen sequenced in a study of OX40 agonist ivuxolimab in advanced cancers. TCRdb's copy holds only in-frame clones and misses some; the assay was immunoSEQ multiplex PCR. The table shows around 67,000 clones, with 80% to 85% occurring only once. Material: CD4+ or CD8+ T cells sorted from blood, obtained in a trial of the OX40 agonist ivuxolimab. These receptors originate from an adult with an advanced solid tumor such as melanoma, head and neck, liver or kidney cancer.

The rearrangement uses TRBV19 and TRBJ1-5; no clear D gene. This CDR3 contains 13 residues. The V and J ends lost 0 bases and 6 bases respectively, with 6 bases between them. Germline V lookup: CDR1 LNHDA, CDR2 SQIVND (reference sequence). CDR3 coding DNA: TGTGCCAGTAGTATAGATCTTGGTCAGCCCCAGCATTTT. Translation gives CASSIDLGQPQHF.

This clone came up once. V and J are TRBV9 and TRBJ2-1, with D possibly being TRBD2 (7 bases). Trimming shortened V by 4 bases and J by 9 bases, and 23 bases separated the two germline ends. The germline V gene encodes CDR1 SGDLS and CDR2 YYNGEE. This CDR3 comprises 16 residues. The CDR3 region has the DNA TGTGCCAGCAGCCCCCCGCGAAAAGGGGGGGCGGGTGAGCAGTTCTTC. This sequence encodes CASSPPRKGGAGEQFF.

The chain is built from TRBV5-1 and TRBJ1-1; D gene unclear. The germline gives CDR1 SGHRS, CDR2 YFSETQ. The CDR3 consists of 15 residues. V lost 5 bases and J 2 bases, leaving 16 bases between the germline ends. The CDR3: CASSQWGEENTEAFF. CDR3 nucleotides: TGCGCCAGCAGTCAATGGGGAGAAGAAAACACTGAAGCTTTCTTT.

This chain uses TRBV30 with TRBJ1-1; maybe TRBD1 (6 bases). Germline lookup yields CDR1 GTSNPN and CDR2 SVGIG (reference sequence). Trimming left V 1 base short and J 12 bases short, with 21 bases between. This CDR3 spans 14 amino acids. The CDR3 sequence: CAWSDGRYRETTFF. The CDR3 coding sequence is TGTGCCTGGAGTGACGGACGTTACAGGGAGACAACTTTCTTT.

The V and J genes are TRBV28 and TRBJ2-5, with D perhaps TRBD1 (6 bases). The J call may be wrong; the DNA end is better matched by TRBJ2-7. The CDR3 is 14 residues long. The germline gives CDR1 MDHEN, CDR2 SYDVKM. The CDR3 DNA reads TGTGCCACCCTGGGACAATTCTATTCCTACGAGCAGTACTTC. It yields the protein CATLGQFYSYEQYF.

The chain has TRBV5-5 and TRBJ1-1; the D is unclear. CDR1 is SGHKS and CDR2 is YYEKEE in the germline V gene (reference sequence). The CDR3 is 15 residues long. Trimming removed 3 bases from V and 0 bases from J, with 12 bases in between. The CDR3 spells CASSSTGSMNTEAFF. The CDR3 DNA is TGTGCCAGCAGCTCAACGGGCAGTATGAACACTGAAGCTTTCTTT.

The chain combines TRBV27 with TRBJ1-2, with D possibly TRBD1 on 6 matching bases. This CDR3 is 18 amino acids long. Germline CDR1 reads MNHEY; CDR2 reads SMNVEV (reference sequence). Trimming cost V 1 base and J 8 bases, with 26 bases left between them. The chain's CDR3 is CASSLWGSGTHPPRGYTF. The CDR3, as DNA: TGTGCCAGCAGTTTATGGGGGTCCGGGACACACCCTCCTAGGGGCTACACCTTC.

The V and J genes are TRBV29-1 and TRBJ2-3; 9 bases match TRBD2. J gave up 2 bases and V 4 bases, and 7 bases lay outside the gene matches. Germline V lookup: CDR1 SQVTM, CDR2 ANQGSEA. The length of the CDR3 is 15 residues. CDR3: CSVGSSGGNTDTQYF. CDR3 nucleotides: TGCAGCGTTGGGTCGAGCGGGGGGAACACAGATACGCAGTATTTT.

This chain connects TRBV28 to TRBJ2-2; 7 positions match TRBD2. The CDR3 loop spans 20 amino acids. Germline trimming cut 3 bases from V and 1 base from J; bases unmatched to any gene: 17. The germline CDR1 and CDR2 sequences are MDHEN and SYDVKM. As DNA, the CDR3 is TGTGCCAGCAGTTTCCCCCGCGCGGCGGGGGACGATCTGAACACCGGGGAGCTGTTTTTT. Translation gives CASSFPRAAGDDLNTGELFF.